The sequence of this T cell receptor beta chain was determined in a study of blood T cell repertoires in COVID-19. The V gene's germline CDR1 is MNHEY and CDR2 SVGEGT. The CDR3 length is 15 residues. V shed 2 bases and J shed 3 bases, with 11 bases lying between them. This table comes from immunoSEQ multiplex PCR, and its TCRdb copy is limited to in-frame clones, with some not included. The sample contains about 170,000 clones, approximately 85% of which appear only once. This sequence joins TRBV6-2 or TRBV6-3 and TRBJ1-3; maybe TRBD1 (5 bases). This receptor was identified in a man older than 75 with COVID-19, enrolled during active disease. Sequencing was done on a sample of peripheral blood. This CDR3 is CASSYGQGGGNTIYF. The CDR3 DNA reads TGTGCCAGCAGTTACGGGCAGGGAGGTGGAAACACCATATATTTT.